This T cell receptor (beta chain) was obtained from a study of T cell responses to AZD1222 COVID-19 vaccine. Sequenced by immunoSEQ multiplex PCR; TCRdb stores in-frame clones only, minus some. In the table there are under 200,000 clones, more than 75% of which are singletons. This clone was observed once. The CDR3 loop spans 15 amino acids. Looked up from germline, CDR1 is MNHEY and CDR2 is SMNVEV (reference sequence). V lost 7 bases to trimming and J lost 2 bases; unmatched junction nucleotides: 7. The genes are TRBV27 and TRBJ2-1; 8 bases align to TRBD1. This clonotype was sampled from an adult who received the AZD1222 COVID-19 vaccine. The sample in question was peripheral blood, obtained 28 days after the second AZD1222 dose. This chain's CDR3 is CASNRWTGPYNEQFF. Here the CDR3 DNA reads TGTGCCAGCAACCGGTGGACAGGGCCCTACAATGAGCAGTTCTTC.